One and the same sample provided the 12 T cell receptor beta chains below, sequenced in a study of early stage breast cancer tumors. Clones were sequenced by immunoSEQ multiplex PCR, and TCRdb holds only the in-frame ones, with some missing. The data contain some 15,000 clones, around three quarters of them singletons. The sequencing input was normal breast tissue next to the tumor. These receptors were obtained from a person between 45 and 65 years old with breast cancer.

The chain employs TRBV5-1 and TRBJ2-6; the D is unclear. Trimming removed 1 base from V and 0 bases from J, with 5 bases in between. CDR1 is SGHRS and CDR2 is YFSETQ in the germline V gene. The CDR3 loop spans 15 amino acids. The CDR3 coding sequence is TGCGCCAGCAGCTTGAGAAGCTCTGGGGCCAACGTCCTGACTTTC. It codes for CASSLRSSGANVLTF.

The V gene is TRBV10-3, the J gene TRBJ2-1; D gene uncertain. The CDR3 has 12 residues. Trimming pared 0 bases from V and 10 bases from J, leaving 7 bases between. Per germline, CDR1 ENHRY and CDR2 SYGVKD. The CDR3 DNA reads TGTGCCATCAGTGAGTCGGATGCCGAGCAGTTCTTC. Protein: CAISESDAEQFF.

The genes are TRBV5-5 and TRBJ1-1, with TRBD1 identical over 7 bases. The CDR3 contains 13 residues. Germline V lookup: CDR1 SGHKS, CDR2 YYEKEE (reference sequence). V shed 4 bases and J 7 bases; nucleotides not matched to a gene: 7. In DNA form, the CDR3 reads TGTGCCAGCAGCAAGACAGGGAAGTATGAAGCTTTCTTT. Translation gives CASSKTGKYEAFF.

The genes are TRBV9 and TRBJ2-7; 9 bases fit TRBD1. The germline gives CDR1 SGDLS, CDR2 YYNGEE. CDR3 length: 15 amino acids. V shed 6 bases and J 7 bases; nucleotides not matched to a gene: 14. CDR3 protein: CASTEGQGGGREQYF. CDR3 bases: TGTGCCAGCACCGAGGGACAGGGAGGCGGTCGGGAGCAGTACTTC.

This chain joins TRBV7-6 and TRBJ2-5; D gene ambiguous. The CDR3 runs to 14 residues. V lost 5 bases, J lost 2 bases, and 12 bases lay in between. From germline, CDR1 is SGHVS and CDR2 FNYEAQ. The CDR3 protein is CASSQRSTQETQYF. In nucleotides, the CDR3 is TGTGCCAGCAGCCAGAGGTCCACACAAGAGACCCAGTACTTC.

The J gene is TRBJ2-1, the V gene TRBV7-2; the D gene is possibly TRBD2 (7 bases). Germline V gives CDR1 SGHTA, CDR2 FQGNSA. The V end lost 6 bases, the J end lost 7 bases, and 19 bases lay between the germline ends. The CDR3 is 15 amino acids. CDR3 sequence reads: CASRPLGGALNEQFF. In nucleotides, the CDR3 is TGTGCCAGCAGGCCCCTGGGGGGGGCCCTGAATGAGCAGTTCTTC.

V usage is TRBV9 and J usage is TRBJ2-7; D is unclear. This CDR3 spans 14 amino acids. Looked up from germline, CDR1 is SGDLS and CDR2 is YYNGEE. Trimming pared 0 bases from V and 2 bases from J, leaving 9 bases between. CDR3 in amino acids: CASSVEQHTYEQYF. The CDR3 DNA reads TGTGCCAGCAGCGTAGAACAACACACCTACGAGCAGTACTTC. The full variable domain, rest sourced from reference TRBV9 and TRBJ2-7, is DSGVTQTPKHLITATGQRVTLRCSPRSGDLSVYWYQQSLDQGLQFLIQYYNGEERAKGNILERFSAQQFPDLHSELNLSSLELGDSALYFCASSVEQHTYEQYFGPGTRLTVT.

The chain has TRBV19 and TRBJ2-3; 9 bases map to TRBD2. The CDR3 totals 17 residues. V gave up 5 bases and J gave up 0 bases; unmatched junction bases: 9. Germline V gene lookup returns CDR1 LNHDA and CDR2 SQIVND (reference sequence). The CDR3 bases are TGTGCCAGTAGTCCCCTCTGGGCGGGGGGGAGCACAGATACGCAGTATTTT. This sequence encodes CASSPLWAGGSTDTQYF.

The V gene is TRBV7-2, the J gene TRBJ2-3; 12 nucleotides align to TRBD2. Trimming removed 5 bases from V and 6 bases from J; junction bases left unmatched: 9. The CDR3 loop spans 16 amino acids. Germline-derived CDR1 and CDR2 are SGHTA and FQGNSA. The CDR3 loop is CASSPSLAGGRDTQYF. For the CDR3, the DNA is TGTGCCAGCAGCCCTTCCCTAGCGGGAGGGAGGGATACGCAGTATTTT.

The V and J genes are TRBV4-3 and TRBJ2-1; no clear D. Germline V gene lookup returns CDR1 LGHNA and CDR2 YSLEER. The CDR3 runs to 14 residues. With 3 bases removed from V and 0 bases from J, the gap between germline ends came to 6 bases. DNA for the CDR3: TGCGCCAGCAGCCACGGCGGCTCCTACAATGAGCAGTTCTTC. This translates into CASSHGGSYNEQFF.

This clone was seen more than once but under ten times. The J gene is TRBJ1-3, the V gene TRBV18; D remains ambiguous. V lost 3 bases to trimming and J lost 3 bases, with 12 bases between them. Germline V gives CDR1 KGHSH, CDR2 LQKENI. This CDR3 spans 15 amino acids. CDR3 sequence (DNA): TGTGCCAGCTCACCGGGAGATGGCGTTGGAAACACCATATATTTT. The encoded protein is CASSPGDGVGNTIYF.

J is TRBJ2-3 and V is TRBV10-3; a possible D gene is TRBD1 (5 bases). Trimming took off 4 bases at V and 3 bases at J, with 11 bases between the two ends. The CDR3 loop spans 14 amino acids. Per germline, CDR1 ENHRY and CDR2 SYGVKD. The CDR3 sequence: CAISGGRVTDTQYF. The CDR3 DNA is TGTGCCATCAGTGGGGGCAGGGTAACAGATACGCAGTATTTT.